These 32 T cell receptor beta chains were sequenced from one sample in a study of early T cells in non-severe SARS-CoV-2 infection. TCRdb reprocessed the 5' RACE reads with MiXCR, giving one entry per CDR3 protein. In the table there are around 67,000 distinct CDR3 sequences, over 9.5% of which are singletons. The sample here was whole blood, taken at baseline. The receptor source for this set is an adult who was a healthcare worker with PCR-confirmed SARS-CoV-2 infection or an uninfected control (not recorded which).

The chain uses TRBV29-1 and TRBJ1-2; a possible D gene is TRBD1 (6 bases). V lost 6 bases and J lost 5, with 16 bases in between. From germline, CDR1 is SQVTM and CDR2 ANQGSEA. CDR3 size: 13 residues. The CDR3 DNA follows: TGCAGCGTAAACCGGGACATCGGATATGGCTACACCTTC. It is translated as CSVNRDIGYGYTF.

This sequence joins TRBV11-2 and TRBJ2-3, with D possibly TRBD2 on 5 matching bases. The V end was cut by 8 bases, the J end by 3 bases, with 18 bases between. The CDR3 runs 15 residues. From germline, CDR1 is SGHAT and CDR2 FQNNGV. CDR3 DNA: TGTGCCAGCGCGTTTTTGTGGGGAGCGACAGATACGCAGTATTTT. It translates to CASAFLWGATDTQYF.

Ten or more counts support this clonotype. V and J are TRBV6-2 or TRBV6-3 and TRBJ2-6; D call uncertain. CDR1 is MNHEY, CDR2 SVGEGT, per germline. V shed 5 bases and J shed 0 bases, with 11 bases lying between them. This CDR3 contains 16 residues. CDR3 DNA sequence: TGTGCCAGCAGTCCACAAGGGTCCTCTGGGGCCAACGTCCTGACTTTC. It yields the protein CASSPQGSSGANVLTF.

The chain couples TRBV25-1 to TRBJ2-7; the match to TRBD1 covers 7 bases. Trimming removed 4 bases from V and 4 bases from J; junction bases left unmatched: 10. The CDR3 has 15 amino acids. Germline V CDR1 and CDR2: MGHDK, SYGVNS. This chain's CDR3 is CASSARQGIFYEQYF. CDR3 sequence (DNA): TGTGCCAGCAGTGCTCGACAGGGTATTTTTTACGAGCAGTACTTC.

Remarks on this clonotype: A much larger clone lies a single base off, so this may be a read error. CDR3 nucleotide sequence: TGTGCCAGCAGCTTAAGGGAGGCAGGGGGCTTTGGCAATCAGCCCCAGCATTTT. Translated, it gives CASSLREAGGFGNQPQHF. This rearrangement joins TRBV7-9 to TRBJ1-5, with TRBD1 identical over 8 bases. Trimming removed 2 bases from V and 2 bases from J; junction bases left unmatched: 11. Germline V gene sequence: CDR1 SEHNR, CDR2 FQNEAQ (reference sequence). This CDR3 has 18 residues.

A few counts support this clonotype. The chain links TRBV7-3 to TRBJ2-1, with D unclear. The length of the CDR3 is 13 residues. Germline CDR1 reads SGHTA; CDR2 reads FQGTGA. The V gene lost 5 bases and the J gene lost 10 bases, with 15 bases spanning the gap. The CDR3 DNA follows: TGTGCCAGCAGCCCGGACCAACATCGGGAGCAGTTCTTC. This encodes CASSPDQHREQFF.

Many counts were recorded for this clonotype. The chain combines TRBV6-2 or TRBV6-3 with TRBJ2-1; 10 positions agree with TRBD2. The trim removed 4 bases at V and 5 bases at J, leaving 2 bases unmatched. Germline V gives CDR1 MNHEY, CDR2 SVGEGT. The CDR3 spans 14 residues. The CDR3 sequence is CASSLAGGDNEQFF. The CDR3, as DNA: TGTGCCAGCAGTTTAGCGGGAGGCGACAATGAGCAGTTCTTC.

This clonotype was seen repeatedly, ten times or more. The chain carries TRBV12-3 or TRBV12-4 and TRBJ1-2, with D unclear. The CDR3 spans 13 residues. Trimming stripped 5 bases from V and 3 bases from J, with 10 bases between. Written as DNA, the CDR3 is TGTGCCAGCAGTCCCCGAGGGTACTATGGCTACACCTTC. Its translation: CASSPRGYYGYTF.

The chain couples TRBV5-6 to TRBJ1-1; 10 nucleotides agree with TRBD1. The CDR3 spans 15 residues. The V gene's germline CDR1 is SGHDT and CDR2 YYEEEE. The ends lost 2 bases at V and 4 bases at J; junction bases unmatched: 5. The CDR3 here is CASSFYGTGATEAFF. The CDR3 DNA sequence: TGTGCCAGCAGCTTTTATGGGACAGGGGCCACTGAAGCTTTCTTT. Full variable domain (rest looked up from reference TRBV5-6 and TRBJ1-1): DAGVTQSPTHLIKTRGQQVTLRCSPKSGHDTVSWYQQALGQGPQFIFQYYEEEERQRGNFPDRFSGHQFPNYSSELNVNALLLGDSALYLCASSFYGTGATEAFFGQGTRLTVV.

The V gene is TRBV12-3 or TRBV12-4, the J gene TRBJ2-5, with 7 bases lining up with TRBD1. The CDR3 contains 14 residues. Germline trimming cut 10 bases from V and 1 base from J; bases unmatched to any gene: 9. The CDR3, as DNA: TGTGCCACCGCCTACGGGACAGCCCAAGAGACCCAGTACTTC. Its translation: CATAYGTAQETQYF.

A remark on this clonotype: Compared with germline, one end of the junction differs, possibly owing to a read error. V is TRBV2 and J is TRBJ2-3; tentative D call: TRBD2 (5 bases). The length of the CDR3 is 14 residues. Germline CDR1 is SNHLY and CDR2 is FYNNEI. CDR3 nucleotides: TGTGCCTGCAGTGAAGAGAGGGTTCCAGATACGCAGTATTTT. It is translated as CACSEERVPDTQYF.

This clonotype was seen a handful of times. The V call is TRBV12-3 or TRBV12-4, the J call TRBJ2-5, with 8 bases identical to TRBD2. V lost 4 bases to trimming and J lost 4 bases; unmatched junction nucleotides: 17. This CDR3 is built from 18 residues. The CDR3 DNA follows: TGTGCCAGCAGTTCCCAGCGGTTGGGGCGGGAGGAAGGAGAGACCCAGTACTTC. This gives the protein CASSSQRLGREEGETQYF.

The J gene is TRBJ2-3, the V gene TRBV9; either TRBD1 or TRBD2 may supply D (6 bases each). Trimming stripped 3 bases from V and 4 bases from J, with 18 bases between. Germline lookup yields CDR1 SGDLS and CDR2 YYNGEE. The length of the CDR3 is 16 residues. The CDR3 here is CASSALDSPGADTQYF. The CDR3 nucleotides read TGTGCCAGCAGCGCCCTGGACAGCCCGGGGGCAGATACGCAGTATTTT. Drawing the rest from reference TRBV9 and TRBJ2-3, the complete variable domain is DSGVTQTPKHLITATGQRVTLRCSPRSGDLSVYWYQQSLDQGLQFLIQYYNGEERAKGNILERFSAQQFPDLHSELNLSSLELGDSALYFCASSALDSPGADTQYFGPGTRLTVL.

The chain carries TRBV5-6 and TRBJ1-1, with a weak D call TRBD1 (5 bases). The V end was cut by 5 bases, the J end by 4 bases, with 15 bases between. This CDR3 has 14 residues. Germline lookup yields CDR1 SGHDT and CDR2 YYEEEE. As DNA, the CDR3 is TGTGCCAGCAGTAGGGGAGAGGAGGCCACTGAAGCTTTCTTT. Encoded protein: CASSRGEEATEAFF.

The V and J genes are TRBV2 and TRBJ2-4; D is tentatively TRBD1 or TRBD2 (5 bases each). Looked up from germline, CDR1 is SNHLY and CDR2 is FYNNEI. The CDR3 contains 14 residues. Trimming stripped 1 base from V and 7 bases from J, with 11 bases between. This chain's CDR3 is CASSEVGTPNIQYF. The DNA of the CDR3 is TGTGCCAGCAGTGAAGTGGGGACCCCGAACATTCAGTACTTC.

This rearrangement joins TRBV29-1 to TRBJ2-2; no reliable D call. The germline gives CDR1 SQVTM, CDR2 ANQGSEA. Trimming removed 3 bases at V and 6 bases at J, with 5 bases between. CDR3 length: 11 amino acids. The CDR3 is CSVETPGELFF. The CDR3 DNA sequence: TGCAGCGTTGAGACCCCCGGGGAGCTGTTTTTT.

This clonotype was seen ten or more times. The V gene is TRBV6-6, the J gene TRBJ2-7; maybe TRBD2 (5 bases). Per the germline V gene, CDR1 is MNHNY and CDR2 is SVGAGI (reference sequence). V lost 2 bases to trimming and J lost 3 bases, with 14 bases between them. CDR3 size: 15 residues. This CDR3 is CASSYQPTRSYEQYF. For the CDR3, the DNA is TGTGCCAGCAGTTACCAGCCTACTAGGAGCTACGAGCAGTACTTC.

This clonotype was seen many times. The CDR3 loop reads CASTPGLYNSPLHF. CDR3 DNA: TGTGCCAGCACCCCGGGACTTTATAATTCACCCCTCCACTTT. The V call is TRBV6-2 or TRBV6-3, the J call TRBJ1-6; D is possibly TRBD1 (5 bases). Germline CDR1 and CDR2: MNHEY and SVGEGT. This CDR3 has 14 amino acids. The ends were cut back, 7 bases at V and 4 bases at J, with 11 bases in the middle.

This chain joins TRBV6-5 and TRBJ1-1; 7 bases match TRBD1. The CDR3 extends over 14 amino acids. The V gene's germline CDR1 is MNHEY and CDR2 SVGAGI. Trimming removed 4 bases from V and 5 bases from J; junction bases left unmatched: 7. CDR3 DNA: TGTGCCAGCAGTTCTCAGGGGGGGATGACTGAAGCTTTCTTT. Residues: CASSSQGGMTEAFF.

This clonotype has ten or more counts. The chain carries TRBV6-2 or TRBV6-3 and TRBJ2-7, with TRBD2 matching over 8 bases. The germline CDR1 and CDR2 sequences are MNHEY and SVGEGT. CDR3 length: 15 amino acids. V was clipped by 7 bases and J by 4 bases; unmatched bases: 12. In nucleotides, the CDR3 is TGTGCCAGCATGCTTCAGGGGACTAGATATTACGAGCAGTACTTC. Protein sequence: CASMLQGTRYYEQYF.

This clonotype has ten or more counts. This chain uses TRBV9 with TRBJ2-1; 8 bases align to TRBD2. This CDR3 contains 16 residues. Germline CDR1 SGDLS, CDR2 YYNGEE. The ends lost 0 bases at V and 7 bases at J; junction bases unmatched: 9. CDR3 bases: TGTGCCAGCAGCGTAGTGGAGCGGGGGCCCTTTAATGAGCAGTTCTTC. Amino acids: CASSVVERGPFNEQFF.

V is TRBV30 and J is TRBJ2-2, with D possibly matching TRBD1 (6 bases). The CDR3 has 14 residues. Germline values: CDR1 GTSNPN, CDR2 SVGIG (reference sequence). The V and J ends lost 7 bases and 1 base respectively, with 13 bases between them. The DNA of the CDR3 is TGTGCCTCCAGGGGAAAGGGGAACACCGGGGAGCTGTTTTTT. Translated, it gives CASRGKGNTGELFF.

This clonotype has ten or more counts. CDR3 sequence reads: CASSQPARGMNTEAFF. In nucleotides, the CDR3 is TGTGCCAGCAGTCAACCGGCCCGTGGGATGAACACTGAAGCTTTCTTT. The V and J genes are TRBV6-2 or TRBV6-3 and TRBJ1-1; D ambiguous. The CDR3 extends over 16 amino acids. Germline assignment: CDR1 MNHEY and CDR2 SVGEGT. The V end lost 5 bases, the J end lost 0 bases, and 16 bases lay between the germline ends.

In this sample, this clonotype turned up many times. The J gene is TRBJ2-3, the V gene TRBV11-2; TRBD2 matches at 12 bases. This CDR3 spans 16 amino acids. Germline loops: CDR1 SGHAT, CDR2 FQNNGV. The V and J ends lost 4 bases and 3 bases, in that order; junction bases with no gene match: 5. CDR3 sequence: CASSSSGGARTDTQYF. CDR3 DNA: TGTGCCAGCAGCTCTAGCGGGGGGGCCCGGACAGATACGCAGTATTTT. Together with reference TRBV11-2 and TRBJ2-3, the CDR3 gives the full variable domain: EAGVAQSPRYKIIEKRQSVAFWCNPISGHATLYWYQQILGQGPKLLIQFQNNGVVDDSQLPKDRFSAERLKGVDSTLKIQPAKLEDSAVYLCASSSSGGARTDTQYFGPGTRLTVL.

This clonotype has a handful of counts. V and J are TRBV19 and TRBJ2-1; TRBD2 matches 8 bases. The CDR3 contains 15 residues. CDR1 LNHDA and CDR2 SQIVND come from the germline V gene (reference sequence). V lost 2 bases, J lost 7 bases, and 7 bases stayed unmatched. This CDR3 reads CASSIFAGGGNEQFF. CDR3 sequence (DNA): TGTGCCAGTAGTATATTTGCGGGAGGTGGGAATGAGCAGTTCTTC.

This clonotype was seen more than once but under ten times. The chain combines TRBV20-1 with TRBJ2-4; either TRBD1 or TRBD2 may supply D (5 bases each). Trimming removed 4 bases at V and 11 bases at J, with 24 bases between. This CDR3 comprises 15 residues. The germline V gene has CDR1 DFQATT and CDR2 SNEGSKA (reference sequence). For the CDR3, the DNA is TGCAGTGCTAAACCGAGGGACGCGGGTTATCACGTTCAGTACTTC. Protein product: CSAKPRDAGYHVQYF.

There are a few counts of this clonotype. The CDR3 DNA sequence: TGCAGTGCTATTCCACTAGCGGGGCGGGACCTCACAGATACGCAGTATTTT. This encodes CSAIPLAGRDLTDTQYF. The chain carries TRBV20-1 and TRBJ2-3, with TRBD2 matching over 10 bases. The CDR3 loop spans 17 amino acids. The V gene end was trimmed by 4 bases and the J gene end by 2 bases; junction bases not matched to a gene: 12. Germline V gives CDR1 DFQATT, CDR2 SNEGSKA (reference sequence).

The chain recombines TRBV14 with TRBJ2-2; possible D gene TRBD1, 5 bases. This CDR3 spans 15 amino acids. Trimming removed 1 base from V and 3 bases from J, with 9 bases in between. Germline CDR1 SGHDN, CDR2 FVKESK. The CDR3 nucleotides are TGTGCCAGCAGCCAAGTGGCAGGGCACACCGGGGAGCTGTTTTTT. This encodes CASSQVAGHTGELFF. The whole variable domain, remainder taken from reference TRBV14 and TRBJ2-2, is EAGVTQFPSHSVIEKGQTVTLRCDPISGHDNLYWYRRVMGKEIKFLLHFVKESKQDESGMPNNRFLAERTGGTYSTLKVQPAELEDSGVYFCASSQVAGHTGELFFGEGSRLTVL.

This chain joins TRBV12-3 or TRBV12-4 and TRBJ1-1; D perhaps matches TRBD1 (5 bases). V gave up 7 bases and J gave up 4 bases, with 7 bases separating them. This CDR3 is 11 amino acids long. The CDR3 here is CASTQGTEAFF. In DNA, the CDR3 is TGTGCCAGCACCCAGGGCACTGAAGCTTTCTTT.

This clonotype was detected only a few times. The chain is built from TRBV2 and TRBJ2-5; TRBD2 matches at 9 bases. The V segment lost 7 bases and the J segment 10 bases; nucleotides outside the gene matches: 13. The CDR3 covers 14 residues. Germline CDR1 is SNHLY and CDR2 is FYNNEI. For the CDR3, the DNA is TGTGCCAGCAAAACCGCGGGGGGGCCTGTTGGCCAGTACTTC. The encoded protein is CASKTAGGPVGQYF.

This clonotype was seen at least ten times. The chain couples TRBV10-3 to TRBJ2-1; 8 nucleotides match TRBD2. Germline CDR1 is ENHRY and CDR2 is SYGVKD. The ends lost 4 bases at V and 7 bases at J; junction bases unmatched: 12. CDR3 length: 16 amino acids. The CDR3 region is CAISGVGTRNRNEQFF. As DNA, the CDR3 is TGTGCCATCAGTGGTGTCGGGACTAGAAACCGGAATGAGCAGTTCTTC.

This clonotype was picked up a small number of times. The CDR3 protein is CASSQGGANYGYTF. The CDR3 bases are TGTGCCAGCAGCCAAGGGGGAGCTAACTATGGCTACACCTTC. The chain employs TRBV5-4 and TRBJ1-2; the D gene is possibly TRBD1 (6 bases). CDR3 length: 14 amino acids. Germline V gene sequence: CDR1 SGHNT, CDR2 YYREEE (reference sequence). V lost 4 bases, J lost 0 bases, and 10 bases lay in between.